The 4 T cell receptor beta chains presented below share a single source sample, sequenced in a study of T cell repertoires in cytomegalovirus infection. TCRdb fed the reads into MiXCR, producing one record per CDR3 protein. The table includes a few hundred thousand distinct CDR3 sequences, about 40% detected once. Antigens of these TCRs are unknown. Source: cultured PBMCs, taken from culture after CMV antigen stimulation. Every receptor here comes from a human donor in good health (CMV status not recorded). Some clones in this sample may be carry-over from other donors' samples.

The J gene is TRBJ1-1, the V gene TRBV12-3 or TRBV12-4; TRBD1 matches at 10 bases. The V segment lost 3 bases and the J segment 4 bases; nucleotides outside the gene matches: 5. The CDR3 covers 15 residues. Written as DNA, the CDR3 is TGTGCCAGCAGTTTCCGGACAGGGGGACGCACTGAAGCTTTCTTT. This gives the protein CASSFRTGGRTEAFF.

This clonotype was found a few times. The chain employs TRBV6-1 and TRBJ2-5; TRBD2 is a possible D gene (5 bases). Germline assignment: CDR1 MNHNS and CDR2 SASEGT. Trimming pared 6 bases from V and 5 bases from J, leaving 13 bases between. This CDR3 is 13 amino acids long. The CDR3 reads CASSPEAGETQYF. The CDR3 nucleotides read TGTGCCAGCAGCCCGGAGGCGGGCGAGACCCAGTACTTC.

V is TRBV4-3 and J is TRBJ2-1, with TRBD2 matching over 9 bases. The CDR3 covers 17 residues. Germline assignment: CDR1 LGHNA and CDR2 YSLEER. Trimming cost V 0 bases and J 8 bases; bases outside gene matches: 11. The CDR3 DNA is TGCGCCAGCAGCCAAGATAGGGCGGGAGGGGTGTTCGATGAGCAGTTCTTC. Translation gives CASSQDRAGGVFDEQFF.

The chain carries TRBV5-4 and TRBJ2-3; D perhaps matches TRBD2 (7 bases). Germline CDR1 SGHNT, CDR2 YYREEE (reference sequence). The CDR3 contains 16 residues. Trimming cost V 0 bases and J 1 base, with 12 bases left between them. The CDR3, as DNA: TGTGCCAGCAGCTTGGCGGGGGGCTACGGCACAGATACGCAGTATTTT. It encodes CASSLAGGYGTDTQYF.